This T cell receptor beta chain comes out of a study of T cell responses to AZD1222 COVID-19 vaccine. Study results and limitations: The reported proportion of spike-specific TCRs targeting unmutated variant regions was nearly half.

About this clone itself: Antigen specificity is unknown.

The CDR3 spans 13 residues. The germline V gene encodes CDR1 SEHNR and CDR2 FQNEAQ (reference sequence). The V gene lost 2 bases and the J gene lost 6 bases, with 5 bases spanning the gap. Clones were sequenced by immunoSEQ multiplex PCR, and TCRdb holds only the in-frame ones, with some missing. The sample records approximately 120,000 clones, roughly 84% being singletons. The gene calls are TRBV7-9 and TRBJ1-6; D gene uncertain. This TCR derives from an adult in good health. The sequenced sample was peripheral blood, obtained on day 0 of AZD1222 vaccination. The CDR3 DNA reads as TGTGCCAGCAGCTTAAAGCCTAATTCACCCCTCCACTTT. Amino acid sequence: CASSLKPNSPLHF.